This T cell receptor (beta chain) was identified during a study of beta chain features in type 1 diabetes. Findings and caveats of the study: Type 1 diabetes patients had TCRB CDR3s that were shorter (moderately but significantly so) in all four CD4+ subsets.

As for this clone: The antigen is undetermined.

Since all of the isolated RNA was reverse transcribed, expressed TCRB transcripts were what got sequenced. Measured with immunoSEQ multiplex PCR; TCRdb has only the in-frame clones, and not every one. Seen here are 330,000 or so clones, over 10% observed once, and the top ten hold about 0.01%. V was pared by 3 bases and J by 3 bases, with 3 bases of the junction left unmatched. Germline V gene lookup returns CDR1 LNHDA and CDR2 SQIVND (reference sequence). This CDR3 has 14 amino acids. This clonotype was obtained from a woman between 18 and 30 years old with type 1 diabetes. The chain joins TRBV19 to TRBJ2-5, with 8 bases aligning to TRBD1. The source material was naive CD4+ T cells from blood. CDR3 bases: TGTGCCAGTAGTATGACAGGGGCGAAAGAGACCCAGTACTTC. Amino acid sequence: CASSMTGAKETQYF. Together with reference TRBV19 and TRBJ2-5, the CDR3 gives the full variable domain: DGGITQSPKYLFRKEGQNVTLSCEQNLNHDAMYWYRQDPGQGLRLIYYSQIVNDFQKGDIAEGYSVSREKKESFPLTVTSAQKNPTAFYLCASSMTGAKETQYFGPGTRLLVL.